The 2 T cell receptor beta chains below were found in one sample sequenced in a study of blood T cell repertoires in COVID-19. Here immunoSEQ multiplex PCR was the method, and the copy in TCRdb shows in-frame clones only, minus some. The table includes over 200,000 clones, around 89% detected once. Sequences were obtained from peripheral blood. These receptors came from a woman in her forties with acute or convalescent COVID-19.

Only a few counts were recorded for this clone. Distinct nucleotide sequences in the sample also encode this CDR3. This sequence joins TRBV7-2 and TRBJ1-2, with D unresolved. V lost 1 base and J lost 2, with 8 bases in between. Germline values: CDR1 SGHTA, CDR2 FQGNSA. This CDR3 comprises 14 residues. As DNA, the CDR3 is TGTGCCAGCAGCTTAGGCGGAGAAAACTATGGCTACACCTTC. Translation gives CASSLGGENYGYTF. The full variable domain, its missing parts supplied by reference TRBV7-2 and TRBJ1-2, is GAGVSQSPSNKVTEKGKDVELRCDPISGHTALYWYRQSLGQGLEFLIYFQGNSAPDKSGLPSDRFSAERTGGSVSTLTIQRTQQEDSAVYLCASSLGGENYGYTFGSGTRLTVV.

This chain joins TRBV5-1 and TRBJ2-6, with 7 bases matching TRBD2. CDR3 length equals 17 residues. The germline V gene has CDR1 SGHRS and CDR2 YFSETQ. The V gene end was trimmed by 0 bases and the J gene end by 2 bases; junction bases not matched to a gene: 5. CDR3 in amino acids: CASSLVPGRAGANVLTF. CDR3 coding DNA: TGCGCCAGCAGCTTGGTCCCAGGGAGGGCTGGGGCCAACGTCCTGACTTTC.